The 7 T cell receptor beta chains listed next were all sequenced from one sample in a study of T cell responses to AZD1222 COVID-19 vaccine (dated by TCRdb to the early 2020s). The library was produced with the immunoSEQ multiplex PCR assay. The immuneACCESS repertoire file appears here via TCRdb, limited to in-frame rearrangements. These files lack a portion of the clones; in checked studies, under half of the deficit traces to unresolved V genes, and the cause of the others is not known. The sample data list 84,000 or so clones, and 90% of these were observed just once. The ten largest clones capture 2.5% to 4% of the sample. According to the study, the label for this sample's time point signals: about 28 days (+/-7) after the second vaccine dose. Sequenced material: peripheral blood, taken 28 days after the second AZD1222 dose. These receptors all come from an adult who received the AZD1222 COVID-19 vaccine.

This rearrangement joins TRBV4-1 to TRBJ2-7; TRBD2 is a possible D gene (5 bases). This CDR3 spans 16 amino acids. Germline V gives CDR1 MGHRA, CDR2 YSYEKL. Trimming pared 4 bases from V and 5 bases from J, leaving 21 bases between. In DNA form, the CDR3 reads TGCGCCAGCAGCCCCTATCCGCGACTTTCGGGGAACGAGCAGTACTTC. This codes for CASSPYPRLSGNEQYF.

The genes are TRBV7-8 and TRBJ2-7, with D maybe TRBD1 (5 bases). This CDR3 contains 16 residues. The V end lost 2 bases, the J end lost 3 bases, and 17 bases lay between the germline ends. Germline V CDR1 and CDR2: SGHVS, FQNEAQ. In DNA form, the CDR3 reads TGTGCCAGCAGCTTAAGAACAGGCATCCTAAACTACGAGCAGTACTTC. Protein: CASSLRTGILNYEQYF. Full variable domain (rest looked up from reference TRBV7-8 and TRBJ2-7): GAGVSQSPRYKVAKRGQDVALRCDPISGHVSLFWYQQALGQGPEFLTYFQNEAQLDKSGLPSDRFFAERPEGSVSTLKIQRTQQEDSAVYLCASSLRTGILNYEQYFGPGTRLTVT.

This rearrangement joins TRBV24-1 to TRBJ2-7, with D possibly being TRBD2 (6 bases). Trimming stripped 5 bases from V and 0 bases from J, with 10 bases between. The germline V gene encodes CDR1 KGHDR and CDR2 SFDVKD. There are 14 residues in the CDR3. In DNA, the CDR3 is TGTGCCACCAGTGGGGGGGTCAGCTCCTACGAGCAGTACTTC. This codes for CATSGGVSSYEQYF.

In its sample, this clone was seen once. This chain joins TRBV10-3 and TRBJ2-5; D possibly corresponds to TRBD1 (6 bases). The CDR3 consists of 15 residues. Germline CDR1 ENHRY, CDR2 SYGVKD. The germline V and J ends were trimmed by 2 bases and 4 bases, with 14 bases remaining between them. The CDR3 DNA reads as TGTGCCATCAGTGAGGGGGGCAGGGGTGGAGAGACCCAGTACTTC. Translating it yields CAISEGGRGGETQYF.

This clone was counted between two and nine times. The genes are TRBV29-1 and TRBJ1-3, with a possible D match to TRBD1 (5 bases). This CDR3 has 14 amino acids. Germline-derived CDR1 and CDR2 are SQVTM and ANQGSEA. Trimming removed 4 bases from V and 2 bases from J, with 12 bases in between. CDR3: CSVARPGTGNTIYF. CDR3 bases: TGCAGCGTTGCCCGCCCAGGGACTGGAAACACCATATATTTT.

The sample holds one count of this clone. The chain carries TRBV4-2 and TRBJ2-7, with D possibly TRBD2 on 5 matching bases. The CDR3 consists of 14 residues. Per germline, CDR1 LGHNA and CDR2 YNFKEQ. Trimming shortened V by 2 bases and J by 7 bases, and 15 bases separated the two germline ends. The chain's CDR3 is CASSQMPGLREQYF. CDR3 in DNA: TGTGCCAGCAGCCAAATGCCGGGATTGAGGGAGCAGTACTTC.

V usage is TRBV2 and J usage is TRBJ2-7; TRBD1 is a possible D gene (5 bases). This CDR3 is 15 amino acids long. From germline, CDR1 is SNHLY and CDR2 FYNNEI. V was trimmed by 2 bases and J by 1 base, leaving 12 bases between them. CDR3 amino acids: CASSEKGKPSYEQYF. DNA for the CDR3: TGTGCCAGCAGTGAAAAGGGGAAACCTTCCTACGAGCAGTACTTC.